These T cell receptor beta chains were read from a single sample in a study of shared clonotypes between healthy human individuals. The repertoire was sequenced with immunoSEQ multiplex PCR; TCRdb's copy has only in-frame clones and lacks some. This table holds millions of clones, more than 85% found once. The sequenced sample consisted of naive CD4+ T cells from PBMCs. The receptors were sampled from a man between 18 and 29 years old in good health. Some clones in this sample may be carry-over from other donors' samples. Each CDR3 is given with its conserved first and last residue. Fields, in order: J gene, clone size, D gene, V gene, CDR3 protein, CDR3 DNA. A D gene is named only where the DNA matches it firmly. Only part of the rows carry a size: once, few, many, or a class if the clone is expanded.

j_gene: TRBJ2-5
abundance: -
d_gene: TRBD1
v_gene: TRBV7-7
CDR3aa: CASSFSTGEETQYF
CDR3nt: TGTGCCAGCAGCTTTTCAACAGGGGAAGAGACCCAGTACTTC

j_gene: TRBJ2-4
abundance: -
d_gene: -
v_gene: TRBV7-9
CDR3aa: CASSPRRGNIQYF
CDR3nt: TGTGCCAGCAGCCCCCGACGGGGAAACATTCAGTACTTC

j_gene: TRBJ2-2
abundance: -
d_gene: -
v_gene: TRBV4-1
CDR3aa: CASSHAREWDTGELFF
CDR3nt: TGCGCCAGCAGCCACGCTCGGGAGTGGGACACCGGGGAGCTGTTTTTT

j_gene: TRBJ2-7
abundance: -
d_gene: TRBD1
v_gene: TRBV7-9
CDR3aa: CASSEGQGAWDEQYF
CDR3nt: TGTGCCAGCAGCGAAGGACAGGGGGCGTGGGACGAGCAGTACTTC

j_gene: TRBJ1-1
abundance: -
d_gene: -
v_gene: TRBV5-4
CDR3aa: CASSLLPEGEAFF
CDR3nt: TGTGCCAGCAGCTTGCTGCCTGAAGGTGAAGCTTTCTTT

j_gene: TRBJ2-3
abundance: -
d_gene: TRBD1
v_gene: TRBV28
CDR3aa: CASSAWTGGSTDTQYF
CDR3nt: TGTGCCAGCAGCGCCTGGACAGGGGGTAGCACAGATACGCAGTATTTT

j_gene: TRBJ2-5
abundance: -
d_gene: TRBD2
v_gene: TRBV11-3
CDR3aa: CASSLGLAGEETQYF
CDR3nt: TGTGCCAGCAGCCTCGGACTAGCGGGAGAAGAGACCCAGTACTTC

j_gene: TRBJ2-3
abundance: -
d_gene: -
v_gene: TRBV7-6
CDR3aa: CASSPPIWIAATQYF
CDR3nt: TGTGCCAGCAGCCCTCCGATTTGGATCGCCGCTACGCAGTATTTT

j_gene: TRBJ2-1
abundance: -
d_gene: TRBD2
v_gene: TRBV4-1
CDR3aa: CASERTSGDNEQFF
CDR3nt: TGCGCCAGCGAACGGACTAGCGGAGACAATGAGCAGTTCTTC

j_gene: TRBJ2-1
abundance: -
d_gene: TRBD2
v_gene: TRBV7-8
CDR3aa: CASSTSTSGRAEEQFF
CDR3nt: TGTGCCAGCAGCACCAGTACTAGCGGGAGGGCCGAGGAGCAGTTCTTC

j_gene: TRBJ1-4
abundance: -
d_gene: TRBD1
v_gene: TRBV28
CDR3aa: CASRSGTVNEKLFF
CDR3nt: TGTGCCAGCAGGTCCGGGACAGTAAATGAAAAACTGTTTTTT

j_gene: TRBJ1-2
abundance: -
d_gene: -
v_gene: TRBV6-6
CDR3aa: CASSRRDNYGYTF
CDR3nt: TGTGCCAGCAGCCGCAGGGACAACTATGGCTACACCTTC

j_gene: TRBJ2-3
abundance: -
d_gene: -
v_gene: TRBV5-1
CDR3aa: CASSLVSGDTQYF
CDR3nt: TGCGCCAGCAGCTTGGTATCCGGAGATACGCAGTATTTT

j_gene: TRBJ1-5
abundance: -
d_gene: -
v_gene: TRBV5-1
CDR3aa: CASSRDGNNQPQHF
CDR3nt: TGCGCCAGCAGCCGGGACGGAAACAATCAGCCCCAGCATTTT

j_gene: TRBJ2-3
abundance: -
d_gene: -
v_gene: TRBV28
CDR3aa: CASSLIGDVLGTDTQYF
CDR3nt: TGTGCCAGCAGTTTAATCGGTGACGTCTTAGGCACAGATACGCAGTATTTT

j_gene: TRBJ2-7
abundance: -
d_gene: -
v_gene: TRBV28
CDR3aa: CASSFPMGPLFSYEQYF
CDR3nt: TGTGCCAGCAGTTTTCCTATGGGGCCTCTCTTCTCCTACGAGCAGTACTTC

j_gene: TRBJ2-3
abundance: -
d_gene: TRBD2
v_gene: TRBV15
CDR3aa: CATSRLRSGRGTTDTQYF
CDR3nt: TGTGCCACCAGCAGACTCAGAAGCGGGAGAGGGACCACAGATACGCAGTATTTT

j_gene: TRBJ1-2
abundance: once
d_gene: TRBD1
v_gene: TRBV7-2
CDR3aa: CASSLVDRGYGYTF
CDR3nt: TGTGCCAGCAGCTTAGTGGACAGGGGCTATGGCTACACCTTC

j_gene: TRBJ1-3
abundance: -
d_gene: TRBD1
v_gene: TRBV4-1
CDR3aa: CASSQEVTGSSGNTIYF
CDR3nt: TGCGCCAGCAGCCAAGAGGTGACAGGGAGCTCTGGAAACACCATATATTTT

j_gene: TRBJ2-3
abundance: -
d_gene: -
v_gene: TRBV30
CDR3aa: CAWSVRGLATSTDTQYF
CDR3nt: TGTGCCTGGAGTGTACGAGGGCTAGCGACTAGCACAGATACGCAGTATTTT

j_gene: TRBJ1-5
abundance: -
d_gene: TRBD1
v_gene: TRBV30
CDR3aa: CAWGTGTTLEQPQHF
CDR3nt: TGTGCCTGGGGGACAGGGACTACCTTGGAGCAGCCCCAGCATTTT

j_gene: TRBJ2-2
abundance: -
d_gene: -
v_gene: TRBV7-3
CDR3aa: CASSSYGAGELFF
CDR3nt: TGTGCCAGCAGCTCCTACGGAGCCGGGGAGCTGTTTTTT

j_gene: TRBJ2-6
abundance: -
d_gene: TRBD1
v_gene: TRBV9
CDR3aa: CASSARQGGDVLTF
CDR3nt: TGTGCCAGCAGCGCCAGACAGGGCGGCGACGTCCTGACTTTC

j_gene: TRBJ2-7
abundance: -
d_gene: -
v_gene: TRBV7-6
CDR3aa: CASSPLRGSYEQYF
CDR3nt: TGTGCCAGCAGCCCCCTGAGGGGCTCCTACGAGCAGTACTTC

j_gene: TRBJ2-3
abundance: -
d_gene: -
v_gene: TRBV4-1
CDR3aa: CASSQVRDTQYF
CDR3nt: TGCGCCAGCAGCCAAGTACGAGATACGCAGTATTTT

j_gene: TRBJ1-1
abundance: -
d_gene: -
v_gene: TRBV5-1
CDR3aa: CASSLGSGNTEAFF
CDR3nt: TGCGCCAGCAGCTTGGGTTCCGGCAACACTGAAGCTTTCTTT

j_gene: TRBJ2-7
abundance: -
d_gene: TRBD2
v_gene: TRBV7-8
CDR3aa: CASSGLADYEQYF
CDR3nt: TGTGCCAGCAGCGGACTAGCGGACTACGAGCAGTACTTC

j_gene: TRBJ2-3
abundance: -
d_gene: -
v_gene: TRBV5-1
CDR3aa: CASSFVAGETDTQYF
CDR3nt: TGCGCCAGCAGCTTCGTTGCAGGGGAAACAGATACGCAGTATTTT

j_gene: TRBJ2-3
abundance: -
d_gene: TRBD2
v_gene: TRBV29-1
CDR3aa: CSVGGLRSTDTQYF
CDR3nt: TGCAGCGTTGGGGGACTACGGAGCACAGATACGCAGTATTTT

j_gene: TRBJ2-3
abundance: -
d_gene: TRBD1
v_gene: TRBV7-2
CDR3aa: CASSLNRDRGTDTQYF
CDR3nt: TGTGCCAGCAGCCTCAACCGGGACAGGGGCACAGATACGCAGTATTTT

j_gene: TRBJ2-7
abundance: -
d_gene: -
v_gene: TRBV7-3
CDR3aa: CASSLTGLAYEQYF
CDR3nt: TGTGCCAGCAGCTTAACTGGGTTAGCCTACGAGCAGTACTTC

j_gene: TRBJ2-3
abundance: -
d_gene: TRBD2
v_gene: TRBV6-4
CDR3aa: CASSDSGGLAGALGTDTQYF
CDR3nt: TGTGCCAGCAGTGACTCGGGGGGGCTAGCGGGAGCGTTGGGCACAGATACGCAGTATTTT

j_gene: TRBJ2-5
abundance: -
d_gene: -
v_gene: TRBV13
CDR3aa: CASSSPGGGTQYF
CDR3nt: TGTGCCAGCAGCTCCCCAGGAGGGGGGACCCAGTACTTC

j_gene: TRBJ1-3
abundance: -
d_gene: -
v_gene: TRBV7-2
CDR3aa: CASSPGQSSGNTIYF
CDR3nt: TGTGCCAGCAGCCCCGGACAGAGCTCTGGAAACACCATATATTTT

j_gene: TRBJ2-2
abundance: -
d_gene: TRBD2
v_gene: TRBV2
CDR3aa: CASGELAGGPGSGELFF
CDR3nt: TGTGCCAGCGGGGAACTAGCGGGAGGCCCTGGGTCCGGGGAGCTGTTTTTT

j_gene: TRBJ1-1
abundance: few
d_gene: -
v_gene: TRBV19
CDR3aa: CASSTQMNTEAFF
CDR3nt: TGTGCCAGTAGTACTCAAATGAACACTGAAGCTTTCTTT

j_gene: TRBJ2-1
abundance: -
d_gene: TRBD2
v_gene: TRBV2
CDR3aa: CASIWRLAYNEQFF
CDR3nt: TGTGCCAGCATTTGGAGACTAGCCTATAATGAGCAGTTCTTC

j_gene: TRBJ2-5
abundance: -
d_gene: -
v_gene: TRBV5-4
CDR3aa: CASSLELPETQYF
CDR3nt: TGTGCCAGCAGCTTGGAACTCCCAGAGACCCAGTACTTC

j_gene: TRBJ2-7
abundance: -
d_gene: -
v_gene: TRBV6-5
CDR3aa: CASRPQGNRAYEQYF
CDR3nt: TGTGCCAGCAGACCCCAGGGGAACAGGGCCTACGAGCAGTACTTC

j_gene: TRBJ1-4
abundance: once
d_gene: TRBD1
v_gene: TRBV9
CDR3aa: CASSGLDRGNEKLFF
CDR3nt: TGTGCCAGCAGCGGGTTGGACAGGGGGAATGAAAAACTGTTTTTT

j_gene: TRBJ2-7
abundance: once
d_gene: -
v_gene: TRBV9
CDR3aa: CASSVAGYSYEQYF
CDR3nt: TGTGCCAGCAGCGTAGCAGGGTACTCCTACGAGCAGTACTTC

j_gene: TRBJ1-1
abundance: once
d_gene: -
v_gene: TRBV1
CDR3aa: CTNTDRMNTEAFF
CDR3nt: TGCACCAACACGGACAGGATGAACACTGAAGCTTTCTTT

j_gene: TRBJ2-5
abundance: -
d_gene: -
v_gene: TRBV5-4
CDR3aa: CASSPPGEVGETQYF
CDR3nt: TGTGCCAGCAGCCCCCCGGGGGAGGTAGGGGAGACCCAGTACTTC

j_gene: TRBJ2-7
abundance: once
d_gene: -
v_gene: TRBV27
CDR3aa: CASSPLRDSTYEQYF
CDR3nt: TGTGCCAGCAGTCCCCTCCGGGACTCCACCTACGAGCAGTACTTC

j_gene: TRBJ2-3
abundance: -
d_gene: -
v_gene: TRBV5-4
CDR3aa: CASSWGDIGDTQYF
CDR3nt: TGTGCCAGCAGCTGGGGGGACATAGGAGATACGCAGTATTTT

j_gene: TRBJ2-3
abundance: -
d_gene: TRBD1
v_gene: TRBV7-9
CDR3aa: CASSYGQGSTDTQYF
CDR3nt: TGTGCCAGCAGCTACGGACAGGGAAGCACAGATACGCAGTATTTT

j_gene: TRBJ2-3
abundance: -
d_gene: -
v_gene: TRBV27
CDR3aa: CASRRDWETQYF
CDR3nt: TGTGCCAGCAGACGCGACTGGGAGACGCAGTATTTT

j_gene: TRBJ1-1
abundance: -
d_gene: -
v_gene: TRBV9
CDR3aa: CASSLTEGRANTEAFF
CDR3nt: TGTGCCAGCAGCCTTACCGAGGGCAGGGCCAACACTGAAGCTTTCTTT

j_gene: TRBJ2-7
abundance: -
d_gene: -
v_gene: TRBV27
CDR3aa: CASSPTGYEQYF
CDR3nt: TGTGCCAGCAGTCCCACAGGGTACGAGCAGTACTTC

j_gene: TRBJ2-3
abundance: -
d_gene: -
v_gene: TRBV18
CDR3aa: CASSPRLTSTDTQYF
CDR3nt: TGTGCCAGCTCACCAAGACTGACTAGCACAGATACGCAGTATTTT

j_gene: TRBJ2-7
abundance: -
d_gene: -
v_gene: TRBV28
CDR3aa: CASSVEVTGRLSYEQYF
CDR3nt: TGTGCCAGCAGTGTCGAAGTAACAGGGAGGCTAAGCTACGAGCAGTACTTC

j_gene: TRBJ2-3
abundance: -
d_gene: -
v_gene: TRBV4-2
CDR3aa: CASSQYRTVVPDTQYF
CDR3nt: TGTGCCAGCAGCCAATACCGGACCGTGGTCCCAGATACGCAGTATTTT

j_gene: TRBJ2-7
abundance: -
d_gene: TRBD2
v_gene: TRBV4-2
CDR3aa: CASSPKQTSGSSYEQYF
CDR3nt: TGTGCCAGCAGCCCCAAACAGACTAGCGGGAGCTCCTACGAGCAGTACTTC

j_gene: TRBJ2-7
abundance: -
d_gene: -
v_gene: TRBV7-3
CDR3aa: CASSWGAATYEQYF
CDR3nt: TGTGCCAGCAGCTGGGGAGCGGCCACCTACGAGCAGTACTTC

j_gene: TRBJ2-3
abundance: -
d_gene: TRBD2
v_gene: TRBV5-1
CDR3aa: CASSLGLAGGTDTQYF
CDR3nt: TGCGCCAGCAGCTTGGGACTAGCGGGTGGCACAGATACGCAGTATTTT

j_gene: TRBJ2-7
abundance: -
d_gene: TRBD1
v_gene: TRBV4-1
CDR3aa: CASSQEQGALSF
CDR3nt: TGCGCCAGCAGCCAAGAACAGGGGGCCCTTTCCTTC

j_gene: TRBJ2-2
abundance: -
d_gene: TRBD1
v_gene: TRBV29-1
CDR3aa: CSTQDRGNTGELFF
CDR3nt: TGCAGCACCCAAGACAGGGGAAACACCGGGGAGCTGTTTTTT